This T cell receptor (beta chain) was identified during a study of HIV-infected children after antiretroviral therapy interruption. Points from the study as a whole: The CD45RA+ naive sort may contain some EMRA or stem memory cells.

Treatment specified: PENTA 11 planned treatment interruption arm or continuous ART arm. RNA-based 3' RACE libraries used unique molecular identifiers. TCRdb analysed the 3' RACE reads with MiXCR anew, one entry per CDR3 protein. The sample shows more than 75,000 distinct CDR3 sequences, under 8% of them seen only once. This clonotype was recorded at least ten times. Antigen specificity is unknown. The clonotype originates from a pool of human donors with HIV. Sample: CD45RA+ CD4+ T cells from PBMCs, pooled from several time points, taken from a donor given antiretroviral therapy, either interrupted or continuous. Subset here: naive CD4+ CD45RA+ CD45RO- T cells.

CDR3 DNA: TGTGCCAGCAGCCCAGGACTAGCGGGAGACCTACCTTACGAGCAGTACTTC. It yields the protein CASSPGLAGDLPYEQYF. The chain uses TRBV9 and TRBJ2-7; 13 bases match TRBD2. V shed 4 bases and J 4 bases; nucleotides not matched to a gene: 11. This CDR3 has 17 amino acids. CDR1 SGDLS and CDR2 YYNGEE come from the germline V gene.